This TCR beta chain was identified during a study of T cell responses to AZD1222 COVID-19 vaccine. Using immunoSEQ multiplex PCR, the repertoire was profiled, and TCRdb retains in-frame clones only, with some absent. The data contain some 110,000 clones, roughly 91% of them singletons. CDR1 and CDR2 from the germline V gene are SGHDT and YYEEEE. The V and J ends lost 4 bases and 3 bases, in that order; junction bases with no gene match: 4. This CDR3 has 14 amino acids. The sample here was peripheral blood, taken 28 days after the second AZD1222 dose. V usage is TRBV5-6 and J usage is TRBJ2-7, with 10 nucleotides matching TRBD1. This clonotype originated in an adult who received the AZD1222 COVID-19 vaccine. Here the CDR3 DNA reads TGTGCCAGCAGCATGGGGACAGGGGTCTACGAGCAGTACTTC. The encoded protein is CASSMGTGVYEQYF.